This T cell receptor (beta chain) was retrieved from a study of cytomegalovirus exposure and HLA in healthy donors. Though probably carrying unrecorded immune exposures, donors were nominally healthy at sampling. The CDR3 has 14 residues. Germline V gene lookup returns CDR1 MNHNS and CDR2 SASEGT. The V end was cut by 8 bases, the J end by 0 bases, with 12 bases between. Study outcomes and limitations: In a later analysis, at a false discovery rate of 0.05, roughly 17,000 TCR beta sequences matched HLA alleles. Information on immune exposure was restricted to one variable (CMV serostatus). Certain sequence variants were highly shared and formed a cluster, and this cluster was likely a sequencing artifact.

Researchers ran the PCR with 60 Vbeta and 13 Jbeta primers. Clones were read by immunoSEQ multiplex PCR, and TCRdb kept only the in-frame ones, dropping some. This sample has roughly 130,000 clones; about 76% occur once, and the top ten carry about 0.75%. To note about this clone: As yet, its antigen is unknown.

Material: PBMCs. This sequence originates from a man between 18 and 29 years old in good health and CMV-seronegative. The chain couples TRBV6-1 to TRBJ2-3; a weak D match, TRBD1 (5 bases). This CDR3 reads CASRKGPSTDTQYF. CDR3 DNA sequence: TGTGCCAGCCGCAAGGGGCCTAGCACAGATACGCAGTATTTT.